These 10 T cell receptor beta chains came from one sample sequenced in a study of T cell responses to AZD1222 COVID-19 vaccine. Here immunoSEQ multiplex PCR was the method, and the copy in TCRdb shows in-frame clones only, minus some. The table lists around 100,000 clones, roughly 89% of them singletons. Sequenced here: peripheral blood, sampled on day 0 of AZD1222 vaccination. Every receptor here comes from an adult in good health.

V and J are TRBV5-6 and TRBJ2-2, with D tentatively TRBD1 (5 bases). Trimming cost V 4 bases and J 4 bases, with 8 bases left between them. Germline V gene sequence: CDR1 SGHDT, CDR2 YYEEEE. This CDR3 is 13 amino acids long. CDR3 residues: CASSPTVTGELFF. CDR3 sequence (DNA): TGTGCCAGCAGCCCGACAGTCACCGGGGAGCTGTTTTTT.

The genes are TRBV7-9 and TRBJ2-7; perhaps TRBD1 as D (5 bases). The germline V and J ends were trimmed by 1 base and 0 bases, with 13 bases remaining between them. Germline values: CDR1 SEHNR, CDR2 FQNEAQ (reference sequence). This CDR3 spans 16 amino acids. The CDR3 coding sequence is TGTGCCAGCAGCTTAGTCGGTCAGGGCGCCTCCTACGAGCAGTACTTC. It yields the protein CASSLVGQGASYEQYF.

The chain joins TRBV7-9 to TRBJ2-1; 11 nucleotides agree with TRBD2. The CDR3 is made up of 15 amino acids. Germline loops: CDR1 SEHNR, CDR2 FQNEAQ (reference sequence). The junction had 6 bases not matched to a gene; V was cut back by 3 bases and J by 8 bases. The CDR3 here is CASSFSGGAHDEQFF. The CDR3 DNA follows: TGTGCCAGCAGCTTTAGCGGGGGGGCCCACGATGAGCAGTTCTTC.

The J gene is TRBJ1-6, the V gene TRBV5-5, with TRBD1 matching over 7 bases. With V trimmed by 0 bases and J by 6 bases, 9 bases remained unmatched. Germline V gene data show CDR1 as SGHKS and CDR2 as YYEKEE (reference sequence). The CDR3 contains 17 residues. The CDR3 nucleotides read TGTGCCAGCAGCTTGGTTGGTACCGGGACAGTTAATTCACCCCTCCACTTT. Translated, it gives CASSLVGTGTVNSPLHF.

J is TRBJ1-5 and V is TRBV19; a possible D gene is TRBD1 (5 bases). Germline CDR1 LNHDA, CDR2 SQIVND (reference sequence). The CDR3 consists of 14 residues. V gave up 7 bases and J gave up 7 bases, with 17 bases separating them. CDR3 in amino acids: CASTGWGERQPQHF. The CDR3 DNA reads as TGTGCCAGTACAGGTTGGGGGGAGAGGCAGCCCCAGCATTTT.

This chain uses TRBV6-5 with TRBJ1-1, with no clear D. Germline values: CDR1 MNHEY, CDR2 SVGAGI. The ends were cut back, 5 bases at V and 0 bases at J, with 4 bases in the middle. This CDR3 has 12 amino acids. The CDR3 here is CASSQLNTEAFF. The CDR3, as DNA: TGTGCCAGCAGTCAGCTGAACACTGAAGCTTTCTTT.

Written as DNA, the CDR3 is TGTGCCAGTAGTATCCGGGGGACAGTTAGCAATCAGCCCCAGCATTTT. Translating it yields CASSIRGTVSNQPQHF. J is TRBJ1-5 and V is TRBV19; 7 nucleotides agree with TRBD1. With V trimmed by 3 bases and J by 0 bases, 5 bases remained unmatched. In germline, CDR1 is LNHDA, CDR2 SQIVND (reference sequence). The CDR3 is made up of 16 amino acids.

The count of this clone is one. This chain joins TRBV10-3 and TRBJ2-1; 8 bases fit TRBD1. Germline lookup yields CDR1 ENHRY and CDR2 SYGVKD. The CDR3 length is 13 residues. Trimming at V came to 7 bases and at J to 7 bases, leaving 6 bases not matched to a gene. CDR3 region: CAINRGERNEQFF. The CDR3 nucleotides are TGTGCCATCAACAGGGGGGAGAGAAATGAGCAGTTCTTC.

This clone was observed once. CDR3 loop: CSVTLRDRAYEQYF. As DNA, the CDR3 is TGCAGCGTCACCCTTCGGGACAGGGCTTACGAGCAGTACTTC. This chain links TRBV29-1 with TRBJ2-7; 9 bases match TRBD1. The germline V gene has CDR1 SQVTM and CDR2 ANQGSEA. V shed 6 bases, J shed 4 bases, and the junction held 10 bases outside the gene matches. The CDR3 spans 14 residues.

The chain joins TRBV9 to TRBJ1-1, with a tentative D call TRBD1 (5 bases). Trimming took off 0 bases at V and 0 bases at J, with 12 bases between the two ends. CDR3 length: 16 residues. Germline V CDR1 and CDR2: SGDLS, YYNGEE. The CDR3 region is CASSVGGSDMNTEAFF. The CDR3 bases are TGTGCCAGCAGCGTAGGGGGCTCCGACATGAACACTGAAGCTTTCTTT. Full variable domain (remainder filled in from reference TRBV9 and TRBJ1-1): DSGVTQTPKHLITATGQRVTLRCSPRSGDLSVYWYQQSLDQGLQFLIQYYNGEERAKGNILERFSAQQFPDLHSELNLSSLELGDSALYFCASSVGGSDMNTEAFFGQGTRLTVV.